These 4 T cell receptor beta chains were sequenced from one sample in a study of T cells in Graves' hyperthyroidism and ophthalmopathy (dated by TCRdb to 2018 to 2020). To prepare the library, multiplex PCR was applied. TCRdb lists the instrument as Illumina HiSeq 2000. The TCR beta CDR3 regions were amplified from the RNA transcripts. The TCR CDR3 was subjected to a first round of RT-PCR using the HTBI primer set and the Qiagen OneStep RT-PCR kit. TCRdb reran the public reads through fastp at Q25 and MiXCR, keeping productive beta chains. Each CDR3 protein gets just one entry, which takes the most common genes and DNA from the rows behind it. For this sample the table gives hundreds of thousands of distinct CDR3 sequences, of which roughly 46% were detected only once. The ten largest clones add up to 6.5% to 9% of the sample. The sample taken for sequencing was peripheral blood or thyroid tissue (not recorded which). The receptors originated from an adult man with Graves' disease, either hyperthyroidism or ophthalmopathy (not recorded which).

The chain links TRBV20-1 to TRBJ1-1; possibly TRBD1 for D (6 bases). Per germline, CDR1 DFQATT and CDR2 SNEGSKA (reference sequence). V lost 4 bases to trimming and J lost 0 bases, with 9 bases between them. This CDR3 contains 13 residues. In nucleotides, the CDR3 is TGCAGTGCTACTCACAGGGTGAACACTGAAGCTTTCTTT. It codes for CSATHRVNTEAFF.

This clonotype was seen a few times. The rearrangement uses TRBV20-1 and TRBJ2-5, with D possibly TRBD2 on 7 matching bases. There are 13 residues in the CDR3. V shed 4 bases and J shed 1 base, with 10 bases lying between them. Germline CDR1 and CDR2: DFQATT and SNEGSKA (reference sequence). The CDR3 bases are TGCAGTGCTACCGGGGGGCTCCAAGAGACCCAGTACTTC. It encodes CSATGGLQETQYF.

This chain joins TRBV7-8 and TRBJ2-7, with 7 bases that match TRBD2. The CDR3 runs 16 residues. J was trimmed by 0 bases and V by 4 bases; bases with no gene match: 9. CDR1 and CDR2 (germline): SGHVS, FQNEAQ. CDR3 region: CASSSPGGGPSYEQYF. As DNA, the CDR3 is TGTGCCAGCAGCTCTCCGGGCGGGGGACCCTCCTACGAGCAGTACTTC.

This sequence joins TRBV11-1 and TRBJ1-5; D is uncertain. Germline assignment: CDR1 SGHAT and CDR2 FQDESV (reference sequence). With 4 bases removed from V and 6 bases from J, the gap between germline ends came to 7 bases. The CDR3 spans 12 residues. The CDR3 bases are TGTGCCAGCAGCTATAATCCTCAGCCCCAGCATTTT. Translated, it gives CASSYNPQPQHF.